What follows is one TCR beta chain and its context. The antigen is undetermined. Measured with immunoSEQ multiplex PCR; TCRdb has only the in-frame clones, and not every one. In the table there are roughly 180,000 clones, around 90% of which are singletons. These data come from a study of T cell responses to AZD1222 COVID-19 vaccine. Study-wide results and caveats: Researchers report vaccine-associated CD4 TCRs spanning spike, with dominance at 160-218 and 743-854.

Trimming shortened V by 2 bases and J by 10 bases, and 12 bases separated the two germline ends. In germline, CDR1 is LGHNT, CDR2 FRNRAP. The CDR3 runs 13 residues. This receptor was identified in an adult in good health. V and J are TRBV12-5 and TRBJ2-1; D remains ambiguous. This specimen consisted of peripheral blood, obtained on day 0 of AZD1222 vaccination. The DNA for the CDR3 is TGTGCTAGTGGTTTGACGACGCCTGGGGAGCAGTTCTTC. Amino acids: CASGLTTPGEQFF.